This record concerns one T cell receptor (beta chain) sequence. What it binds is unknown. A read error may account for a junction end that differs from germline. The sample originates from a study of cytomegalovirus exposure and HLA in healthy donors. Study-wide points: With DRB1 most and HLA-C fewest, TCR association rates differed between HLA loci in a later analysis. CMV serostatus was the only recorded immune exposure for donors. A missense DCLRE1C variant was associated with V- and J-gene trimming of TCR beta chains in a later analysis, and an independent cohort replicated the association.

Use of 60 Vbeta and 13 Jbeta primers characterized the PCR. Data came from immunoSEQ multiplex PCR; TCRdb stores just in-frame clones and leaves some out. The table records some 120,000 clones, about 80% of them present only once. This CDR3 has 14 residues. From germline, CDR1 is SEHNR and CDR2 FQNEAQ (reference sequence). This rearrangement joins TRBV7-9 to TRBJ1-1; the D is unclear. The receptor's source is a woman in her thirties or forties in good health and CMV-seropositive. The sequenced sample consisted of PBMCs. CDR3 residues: CSSSQYSMNTEAFF. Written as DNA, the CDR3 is TGTTCCAGCAGCCAGTATTCAATGAACACTGAAGCTTTCTTT.